This T cell receptor beta chain was recovered during a study of cytomegalovirus exposure and HLA in healthy donors. Study-wide findings and caveats: TCR sequences were mostly rare, though some public TCRs occurred in many donors.

Profiling relied on immunoSEQ multiplex PCR, and the TCRdb table lists in-frame clones only, not all of them. The table records about 180,000 clones, around nine tenths of them present only once. Notes on this clone: What it recognizes is unknown.

Germline V gene data show CDR1 as SGHNT and CDR2 as YENEEA. The CDR3 loop spans 16 amino acids. The germline V and J ends were trimmed by 5 bases and 6 bases, with 21 bases remaining between them. The sequencing input was PBMCs. The sequence was collected from a woman aged 30 to 39 in good health and CMV-seronegative. The chain is built from TRBV11-3 and TRBJ2-3, with a possible D match to TRBD2 (6 bases). CDR3 in DNA: TGTGCCAGCAGCGGGAGTGCGGGGATCTCGTTGGATACGCAGTATTTT. Amino acids: CASSGSAGISLDTQYF.